This T cell receptor (beta chain) was profiled in a study of cytomegalovirus exposure and HLA in healthy donors. Turning to the study itself: Among the 398 donors who were genotyped, approximately 83% fell in the genetic ancestry cluster that is associated with self-reported Caucasian donors.

As for this clone: Its antigen is unidentified. The junction does not match germline at one end; this may be a read error.

Findings and caveats of the study: Association of a missense DCLRE1C variant with TCR beta V- and J-gene trimming was reported in a later analysis. Another analysis was done later, and it associated roughly 15,000 TCR beta sequences with HLA alleles at 0.05 false discovery rate. The authors enumerated 150 to 200 TCR beta chains as linked to cytomegalovirus.

The PCR used 60 Vbeta and 13 Jbeta primers. Repertoires were generated with immunoSEQ multiplex PCR, while TCRdb's copy carries only in-frame clones and drops some. This table holds about 130,000 clones. This clonotype was sampled from an older woman in good health and CMV-seronegative. The sequenced sample was PBMCs.

The CDR3 region is CASSTGSLIMF. CDR3 coding DNA: TGTGCCAGCAGCACGGGATCCTTGATCATGTTT. The chain carries TRBV5-6 and TRBJ2-3, with D possibly being TRBD2 (5 bases). CDR3 length equals 11 residues. Germline CDR1 SGHDT, CDR2 YYEEEE.